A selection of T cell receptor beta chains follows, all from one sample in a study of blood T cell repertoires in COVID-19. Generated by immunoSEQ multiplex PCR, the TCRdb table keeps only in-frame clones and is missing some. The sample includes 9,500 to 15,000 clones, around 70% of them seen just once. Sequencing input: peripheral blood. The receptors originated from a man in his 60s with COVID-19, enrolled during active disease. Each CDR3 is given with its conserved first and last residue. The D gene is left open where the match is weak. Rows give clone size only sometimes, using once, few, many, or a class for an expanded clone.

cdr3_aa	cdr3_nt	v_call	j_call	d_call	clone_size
CASSQVGGSEQFF	TGTGCCAGCAGCCAAGTGGGGGGGAGTGAGCAGTTCTTC	TRBV14	TRBJ2-1	TRBD2	NA
CASSFTTGGETQYF	TGTGCCAGCAGCTTTACGACAGGCGGGGAGACCCAGTACTTC	TRBV7-2	TRBJ2-5	NA	NA
CASSPRSWTGGGYTF	TGTGCCAGCAGTCCGAGATCCTGGACAGGGGGCGGCTACACCTTC	TRBV27	TRBJ1-2	TRBD1	NA
CASSMGQGESQPQHF	TGTGCCAGTAGTATGGGACAGGGGGAATCTCAGCCCCAGCATTTT	TRBV19	TRBJ1-5	TRBD1	NA
CASSPSGTGTYGYTF	TGCGCCAGCAGCCCTTCCGGGACAGGGACCTATGGCTACACCTTC	TRBV4-1	TRBJ1-2	TRBD1	NA
CASSYLENTGELFF	TGTGCCAGCAGCTATCTTGAGAACACCGGGGAGCTGTTTTTT	TRBV6-5	TRBJ2-2	NA	NA
CASVKDSSNTEAFF	TGCGCCAGCGTTAAGGACAGTTCGAACACTGAAGCTTTCTTT	TRBV5-1	TRBJ1-1	NA	NA
CASSPTLAGGTYEQYF	TGTGCCAGCAGCCCAACTCTAGCGGGGGGAACCTACGAGCAGTACTTC	TRBV4-2	TRBJ2-7	TRBD2	once
CASSLGAGADQPQHF	TGTGCCAGCAGCTTGGGAGCTGGGGCGGATCAGCCCCAGCATTTT	TRBV5-4	TRBJ1-5	NA	NA
CSASDRGQESKNIQYF	TGCAGTGCTAGTGACAGGGGGCAGGAAAGCAAAAACATTCAGTACTTC	TRBV20-1	TRBJ2-4	TRBD1	NA
CASSPPGGKYEQYF	TGTGCCAGCAGTCCCCCAGGGGGCAAGTACGAGCAGTACTTC	TRBV27	TRBJ2-7	TRBD1	NA
CSYEGQLNTEAFF	TGCAGCTACGAGGGACAGTTGAACACTGAAGCTTTCTTT	TRBV29-1	TRBJ1-1	TRBD1	NA
CASSFRDSNQPQHF	TGTGCCAGTAGTTTCAGGGATAGCAATCAGCCCCAGCATTTT	TRBV19	TRBJ1-5	NA	few
CASSRQGGEQYF	TGTGCCAGCAGCCGACAGGGTGGCGAGCAGTACTTC	TRBV6-5	TRBJ2-7	TRBD1	NA
CASSLDNSYNEQFF	TGTGCCAGCAGCTTAGATAACAGCTACAATGAGCAGTTCTTC	TRBV11-1	TRBJ2-1	NA	few
CASSQSRGVPNYGYTF	TGCGCCAGCAGTCAATCAAGGGGCGTCCCGAACTATGGCTACACCTTC	TRBV23-1	TRBJ1-2	NA	large
CASREGGIGTDTQYF	TGTGCCAGCAGAGAGGGCGGGATAGGCACAGATACGCAGTATTTT	TRBV5-6	TRBJ2-3	NA	NA
CASSVESGTSQNIQYF	TGTGCCAGCAGCGTAGAGTCCGGGACTAGTCAGAACATTCAGTACTTC	TRBV5-4	TRBJ2-4	TRBD2	large
CASSPRVTSNQPQHF	TGTGCCAGCAGCCCCAGGGTAACGAGCAATCAGCCCCAGCATTTT	TRBV6-5	TRBJ1-5	NA	NA
CSASTSSGSIQYF	TGCAGTGCTAGTACTAGCTCGGGAAGCATTCAGTACTTC	TRBV20-1	TRBJ2-4	NA	NA
CASSLGQGVGEQYF	TGCGCCAGCAGCCTCGGACAGGGGGTCGGCGAGCAGTACTTC	TRBV5-1	TRBJ2-7	TRBD1	NA
CASSLIRTGGPGELFF	TGTGCCAGCAGTTTAATAAGGACAGGGGGTCCCGGGGAGCTGTTTTTT	TRBV27	TRBJ2-2	TRBD1	NA
CASSGDSPTDTQYF	TGTGCCAGCAGCGGTGATAGCCCCACAGATACGCAGTATTTT	TRBV9	TRBJ2-3	NA	NA
CAWKHFASSRETQYF	TGTGCCTGGAAGCATTTCGCATCATCGAGGGAGACCCAGTACTTC	TRBV30	TRBJ2-5	NA	few
CASSPRPTPGSSYNEQFF	TGTGCCAGCAGCCCGCGGCCGACTCCCGGGAGCTCCTACAATGAGCAGTTCTTC	TRBV7-9	TRBJ2-1	NA	NA
CASSAGTGVLSGNTIYF	TGTGCCAGCAGCGCCGGGACAGGGGTTCTCTCTGGAAACACCATATATTTT	TRBV9	TRBJ1-3	TRBD1	NA
CSAPGVYEQYF	TGCAGTGCTCCAGGGGTTTACGAGCAGTACTTC	TRBV20-1	TRBJ2-7	NA	NA
CSVGQGAWGYTF	TGCAGCGTGGGACAGGGGGCCTGGGGCTACACCTTC	TRBV29-1	TRBJ1-2	TRBD1	NA
CASSRLRGGGSPDRGLETQYF	TGTGCCAGCAGCCGCTTAAGAGGGGGGGGCTCCCCCGACAGGGGGCTTGAGACCCAGTACTTC	TRBV3-1/TRBV3-2	TRBJ2-5	TRBD1	NA
CATSRDLGANSPLHF	TGTGCCACCAGCAGAGATTTGGGGGCAAATTCACCCCTCCACTTT	TRBV15	TRBJ1-6	NA	few
CAWSNPTSGGRYNEQFF	TGTGCCTGGAGTAACCCCACTAGCGGGGGCCGGTACAATGAGCAGTTCTTC	TRBV30	TRBJ2-1	TRBD2	NA
CASSLTGGGYNEQFF	TGTGCCAGCTCGCTGACAGGGGGCGGCTACAATGAGCAGTTCTTC	TRBV18	TRBJ2-1	TRBD1	NA
CASDRATYEQYF	TGTGCCAGTGACAGGGCCACCTACGAGCAGTACTTC	TRBV6-5	TRBJ2-7	TRBD1	NA
CATSVSGRDNEQFF	TGTGCCACCAGTGTTAGCGGGAGGGACAATGAGCAGTTCTTC	TRBV24-1	TRBJ2-1	TRBD2	NA
CASSLRTSPYNEQFF	TGTGCCAGCAGCCTCCGGACTAGCCCCTACAATGAGCAGTTCTTC	TRBV4-2	TRBJ2-1	TRBD2	NA
CATSGGAYSYNEQFF	TGTGCCACCAGTGGAGGAGCGTATTCCTACAATGAGCAGTTCTTC	TRBV24-1	TRBJ2-1	NA	NA
CASSLRQGAGNTIYF	TGTGCCAGCAGCTTGCGACAGGGGGCTGGAAACACCATATATTTT	TRBV7-9	TRBJ1-3	TRBD1	NA
CASSVVGGGYYGYTF	TGTGCCAGCAGCGTAGTAGGTGGGGGGTACTATGGCTACACCTTC	TRBV9	TRBJ1-2	NA	NA
CAWSGTRAWEQYF	TGTGCCTGGAGTGGGACTAGGGCCTGGGAGCAGTACTTC	TRBV30	TRBJ2-7	TRBD2	NA
CASSQDVGGGWQFF	TGTGCCAGCAGCCAAGATGTAGGGGGGGGATGGCAGTTCTTC	TRBV3-1/TRBV3-2	TRBJ2-1	NA	medium-sized
CASSVGQGAYQPQHF	TGTGCCAGCAGCGTAGGGCAGGGGGCCTATCAGCCCCAGCATTTT	TRBV9	TRBJ1-5	TRBD1	NA
CASFGQPDTQYF	TGTGCCAGCTTCGGACAACCAGATACGCAGTATTTT	TRBV18	TRBJ2-3	NA	NA
CASSLAGLAYGYTF	TGCGCCAGCAGCTTGGCAGGTCTGGCCTATGGCTACACCTTC	TRBV5-1	TRBJ1-2	NA	NA
CASSLALDRADTQYF	TGCGCCAGCAGCTTGGCCCTGGACAGGGCGGATACGCAGTATTTT	TRBV5-1	TRBJ2-3	TRBD1	NA
CASSLRGTGGSSGYGYTF	TGTGCCAGCAGTCTTAGGGGGACAGGGGGCTCTAGTGGCTATGGCTACACCTTC	TRBV28	TRBJ1-2	TRBD1	NA
CASSETGVGYGYTF	TGTGCCAGCAGCGAAACAGGGGTGGGGTATGGCTACACCTTC	TRBV7-8	TRBJ1-2	TRBD1	NA
CASSFQGDEKLFF	TGTGCCAGCAGTTTCCAGGGGGACGAAAAACTGTTTTTT	TRBV27	TRBJ1-4	TRBD1	few
CASSIKDRGGNYGYTF	TGCGCCAGCAGCATAAAAGACAGGGGAGGAAACTATGGCTACACCTTC	TRBV5-1	TRBJ1-2	TRBD1	NA
CASSLSRGQTEAFF	TGTGCCAGCAGCTTAAGCAGGGGGCAAACTGAAGCTTTCTTT	TRBV7-2	TRBJ1-1	TRBD1	medium-sized
CASSLPQPGKDTEAFF	TGTGCCAGCAGCTTACCTCAACCGGGAAAGGACACTGAAGCTTTCTTT	TRBV11-3	TRBJ1-1	NA	NA
CASSYGQGHTETQYF	TGTGCCAGCAGTTACGGACAGGGTCATACAGAGACCCAGTACTTC	TRBV6-5	TRBJ2-5	TRBD1	NA
CASSQAGLAGAPVQETQYF	TGCGCCAGCAGCCAAGCCGGACTAGCGGGGGCCCCTGTCCAAGAGACCCAGTACTTC	TRBV4-1	TRBJ2-5	TRBD2	NA
CASSRGAGNYGYTF	TGCGCCAGCAGCCGCGGGGCGGGTAACTATGGCTACACCTTC	TRBV4-3	TRBJ1-2	NA	NA